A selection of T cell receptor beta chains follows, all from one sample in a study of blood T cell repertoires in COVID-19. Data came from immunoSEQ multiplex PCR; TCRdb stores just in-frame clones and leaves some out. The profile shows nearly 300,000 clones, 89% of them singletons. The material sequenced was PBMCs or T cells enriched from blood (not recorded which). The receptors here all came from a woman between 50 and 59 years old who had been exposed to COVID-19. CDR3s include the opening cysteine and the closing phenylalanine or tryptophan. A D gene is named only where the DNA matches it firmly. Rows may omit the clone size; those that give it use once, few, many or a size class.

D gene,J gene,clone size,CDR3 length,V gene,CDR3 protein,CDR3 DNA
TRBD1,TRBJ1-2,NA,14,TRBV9,CASSAQTGGGGYTF,TGTGCCAGCAGCGCTCAGACAGGGGGCGGAGGCTACACCTTC
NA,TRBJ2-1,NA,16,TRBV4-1,CASSQVGIKSYNEQFF,TGCGCCAGCAGCCAAGTCGGGATAAAGTCCTACAATGAGCAGTTCTTC
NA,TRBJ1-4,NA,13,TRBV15,CATSPNSNEKLFF,TGTGCCACCAGTCCTAACAGTAATGAAAAACTGTTTTTT
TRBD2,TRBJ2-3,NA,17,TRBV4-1,CASSPRGSGGIADTQYF,TGCGCCAGCAGCCCCCGGGGTAGCGGGGGCATTGCAGATACGCAGTATTTT
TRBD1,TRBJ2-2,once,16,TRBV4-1,CASSQVARGYTGELFF,TGCGCCAGCAGCCAAGTAGCCAGGGGGTACACCGGGGAGCTGTTTTTT
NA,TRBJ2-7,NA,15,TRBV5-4,CASSFMGPRNYEQYF,TGTGCCAGCAGCTTTATGGGTCCCAGGAACTACGAGCAGTACTTC
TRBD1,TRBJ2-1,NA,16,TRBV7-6,CASSLIEGGPYNEQFF,TGTGCCAGCAGCTTAATTGAAGGGGGCCCTTACAATGAGCAGTTCTTC
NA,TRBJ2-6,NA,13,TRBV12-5,CASLASGANVLTF,TGTGCTAGTCTAGCCTCTGGGGCCAACGTCCTGACTTTC
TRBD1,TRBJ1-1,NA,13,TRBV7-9,CASSVIRGDEAFF,TGTGCCAGCAGCGTCATCAGGGGGGACGAAGCTTTCTTT
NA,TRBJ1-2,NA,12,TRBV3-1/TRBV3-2,CASSQGSGGYTF,TGTGCCAGCAGCCAAGGGTCAGGGGGCTACACCTTC
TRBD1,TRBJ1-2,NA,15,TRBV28,CASNEAGTGNRGYTF,TGTGCCAGCAACGAAGCCGGGACAGGGAACCGTGGCTACACCTTC
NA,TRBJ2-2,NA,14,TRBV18,CASSPASSGGELFF,TGTGCCAGCTCACCAGCGTCGTCCGGTGGGGAGCTGTTTTTT
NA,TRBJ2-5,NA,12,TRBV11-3,CASSFAGDTQYF,TGTGCCAGCAGCTTCGCAGGGGACACCCAGTACTTC
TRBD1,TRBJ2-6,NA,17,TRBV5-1,CASSLGQGAPGANVLTF,TGCGCCAGCAGCTTGGGGCAGGGGGCGCCTGGGGCCAACGTCCTGACTTTC
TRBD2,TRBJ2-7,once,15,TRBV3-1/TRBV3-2,CASSELAGGPAEQYF,TGTGCCAGCAGCGAACTAGCGGGGGGGCCGGCGGAGCAGTACTTC
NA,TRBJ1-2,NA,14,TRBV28,CASSLAQGPGGYTF,TGTGCCAGCAGTTTAGCGCAGGGTCCAGGTGGCTACACCTTC
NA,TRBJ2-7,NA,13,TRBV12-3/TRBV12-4,CASSRQNIYEQYF,TGTGCCAGCAGTCGACAGAATATCTACGAGCAGTACTTC
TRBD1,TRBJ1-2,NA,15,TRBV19,CASSMGQGSSHGYTF,TGTGCCAGTAGTATGGGACAGGGATCCTCCCATGGCTACACCTTC
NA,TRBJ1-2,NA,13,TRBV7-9,CASSEQENYGYTF,TGTGCCAGCAGTGAACAGGAAAACTATGGCTACACCTTC
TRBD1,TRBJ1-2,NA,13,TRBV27,CASTQGQGSGYTF,TGTGCCAGCACCCAGGGACAGGGAAGTGGCTACACCTTC
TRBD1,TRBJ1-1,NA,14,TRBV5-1,CASTLGDSNTEAFF,TGCGCCAGCACTCTCGGGGACAGTAACACTGAAGCTTTCTTT
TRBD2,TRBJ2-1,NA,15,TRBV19,CASRTSGGNYNEQFF,TGTGCCAGTAGGACTAGCGGGGGCAACTACAATGAGCAGTTCTTC
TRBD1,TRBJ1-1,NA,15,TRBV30,CAWSTGGTMNTEAFF,TGTGCCTGGAGTACAGGGGGGACGATGAACACTGAAGCTTTCTTT
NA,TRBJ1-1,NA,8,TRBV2,CASSQEKF,TGTGCCAGCTCGCAGGAAAAATTT
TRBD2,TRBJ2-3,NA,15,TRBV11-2,CASSLAGGLVDTQYF,TGTGCCAGCAGCCTAGCGGGGGGGTTGGTAGATACGCAGTATTTT
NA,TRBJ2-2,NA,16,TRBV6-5,CASSSRAHGNTGELFF,TGTGCCAGCAGTTCGCGGGCCCACGGGAACACCGGGGAGCTGTTTTTT
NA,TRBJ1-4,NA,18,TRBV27,CASSFPLLRQTTNEKLFF,TGTGCCAGCAGTTTTCCATTACTAAGACAGACAACTAATGAAAAACTGTTTTTT
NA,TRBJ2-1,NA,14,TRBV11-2,CASSLESRDNEQFF,TGTGCCAGCAGCTTAGAGTCCCGGGACAATGAGCAGTTCTTC
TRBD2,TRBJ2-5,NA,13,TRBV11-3,CASSQLAGETQYF,TGTGCCAGCAGCCAGCTAGCGGGGGAGACCCAGTACTTC
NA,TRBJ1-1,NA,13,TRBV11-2,CASSPTMNTEAFF,TGTGCCAGCAGCCCAACAATGAACACTGAAGCTTTCTTT
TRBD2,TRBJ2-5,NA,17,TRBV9,CASSASTSGGLQETQYF,TGTGCCAGCAGCGCCTCAACTAGCGGGGGGTTACAAGAGACCCAGTACTTC
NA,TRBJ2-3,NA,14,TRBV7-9,CASSPDDRYYTQYF,TGTGCCAGCAGCCCAGATGACAGGTACTATACGCAGTATTTT
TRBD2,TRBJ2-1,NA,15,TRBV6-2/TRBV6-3,CASSPSGGAYNEQFF,TGTGCCAGCAGTCCGAGCGGGGGGGCCTACAATGAGCAGTTCTTC
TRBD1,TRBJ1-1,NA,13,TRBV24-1,CATSDPGQGSAFF,TGTGCCACCAGCGATCCGGGACAGGGGTCGGCTTTCTTT
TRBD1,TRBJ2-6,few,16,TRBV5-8,CASSLDRGSGANVLTF,TGTGCCAGCAGCTTGGACAGGGGGTCGGGGGCCAACGTCCTGACTTTC
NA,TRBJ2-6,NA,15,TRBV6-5,CASSNAGAGANVLTF,TGTGCCAGCAGTAACGCAGGGGCTGGGGCCAACGTCCTGACTTTC
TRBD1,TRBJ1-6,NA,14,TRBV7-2,CASSAGQINSPLHF,TGTGCCAGCAGCGCGGGACAGATTAATTCACCCCTCCACTTT
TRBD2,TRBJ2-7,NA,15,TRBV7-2,CASSLASGGTYEQYF,TGTGCCAGCAGCTTGGCTAGCGGGGGGACCTACGAGCAGTACTTC
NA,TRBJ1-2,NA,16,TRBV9,CASSGAGTPRTYGYTF,TGTGCCAGCAGCGGAGCCGGGACACCGAGAACATATGGCTACACCTTC
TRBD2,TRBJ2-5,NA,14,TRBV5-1,CASSKGLAYETQYF,TGCGCCAGCAGCAAGGGACTAGCGTATGAGACCCAGTACTTC
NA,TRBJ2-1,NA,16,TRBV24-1,CATSFTRGVSYNEQFF,TGTGCCACCAGTTTCACCAGGGGGGTGTCCTACAATGAGCAGTTCTTC
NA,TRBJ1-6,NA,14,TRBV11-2,CASSLAGDNSPLHF,TGTGCCAGCAGCTTAGCAGGGGATAATTCACCCCTCCACTTT
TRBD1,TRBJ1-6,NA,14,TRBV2,CASSADRGRRTLHF,TGTGCCAGCAGTGCGGACAGGGGAAGACGGACCCTCCACTTT
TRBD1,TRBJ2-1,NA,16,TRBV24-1,CATSEPGQGGLDEQFF,TGTGCCACCAGTGAGCCAGGACAGGGGGGTTTGGATGAGCAGTTCTTC
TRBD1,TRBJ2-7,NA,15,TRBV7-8,CASSFVGQGSYEQYF,TGTGCCAGCAGCTTCGTAGGACAGGGCTCCTACGAGCAGTACTTC
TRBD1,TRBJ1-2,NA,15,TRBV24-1,CATSDLYRGRDGYTF,TGTGCCACCAGTGATTTGTACAGGGGGCGTGATGGCTACACCTTC
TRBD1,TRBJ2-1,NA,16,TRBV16,CASSPGQGGSYNEQFF,TGTGCCAGCAGCCCCGGACAGGGGGGTTCCTACAATGAGCAGTTCTTC
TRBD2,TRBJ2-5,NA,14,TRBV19,CASSIVAGGETQYF,TGTGCCAGTAGTATTGTGGCGGGGGGTGAGACCCAGTACTTC
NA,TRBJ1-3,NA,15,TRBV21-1,CASSRGFGFGNTIYF,NA
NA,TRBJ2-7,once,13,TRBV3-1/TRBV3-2,CASSHSPGYEQYF,TGTGCCAGCAGCCACAGTCCGGGGTACGAGCAGTACTTC